The clone carrying this TCR beta chain turned up a few times. Other nucleotide sequences in the sample specify the same CDR3. Investigators divided CD4+ cells into CD45RA+ naive and CD45RA-negative memory subsets. There are 14 residues in the CDR3. V lost 0 bases and J lost 1, with 4 bases in between. The germline CDR1 and CDR2 sequences are SGDLS and YYNGEE. These data belong to a study of shared clonotypes between healthy human individuals. Study-wide context: Donors had three CD4 naive, three CD4 memory, two CD8 naive and one CD8 memory plate apiece.

Method: immunoSEQ multiplex PCR; TCRdb's copy keeps in-frame clones and lacks some. The sample carries some 1.4 million clones, roughly 97% recorded once. This TCR derives from a man younger than 40 in good health. The chain couples TRBV9 to TRBJ2-2; D gene unclear. Sequenced: naive CD4+ T cells sorted from blood. Noted subset: CD45RA+ positively selected. CDR3 residues: CASSVVGNTGELFF. The DNA for the CDR3 is TGTGCCAGCAGCGTAGTAGGGAACACCGGGGAGCTGTTTTTT.